These 14 T cell receptor beta chains came from one sample sequenced in a study of shared clonotypes between healthy human individuals. Produced via immunoSEQ multiplex PCR; TCRdb's table is partial and in-frame only. The sample holds hundreds of thousands of clones, 60% to 80% seen once. The sequenced sample consisted of memory CD4+ T cells sorted from blood. Regarding subset: CD45RA-negative fraction. The receptors stem from a woman aged 30 to 39 in good health.

V usage is TRBV18 and J usage is TRBJ2-5; 7 nucleotides agree with TRBD2. The germline gives CDR1 KGHSH, CDR2 LQKENI. This CDR3 spans 13 amino acids. The trim removed 6 bases at V and 5 bases at J, leaving 6 bases unmatched. The CDR3 DNA is TGTGCCAGCTCCCAGGGACTATCGGAGACCCAGTACTTC. This codes for CASSQGLSETQYF.

This chain links TRBV2 with TRBJ2-7; no clear D. CDR3 length equals 14 residues. From germline, CDR1 is SNHLY and CDR2 FYNNEI. The V and J ends lost 7 bases and 2 bases respectively, with 15 bases between them. The CDR3 spells CASKGSILPYEQYF. The CDR3 DNA is TGTGCCAGCAAGGGCAGCATCCTCCCCTACGAGCAGTACTTC.

This sequence joins TRBV11-3 and TRBJ2-7, with D perhaps being TRBD1 or TRBD2 (5 bases each). The CDR3 totals 13 residues. Germline CDR1 and CDR2: SGHNT and YENEEA. Trimming stripped 4 bases from V and 6 bases from J, with 13 bases between. CDR3 DNA sequence: TGTGCCAGCAGCTCCCACCGGGGCTCCGAGCAGTACTTC. Translated, it gives CASSSHRGSEQYF.

V usage is TRBV2 and J usage is TRBJ2-2; unclear D gene. Germline-derived CDR1 and CDR2 are SNHLY and FYNNEI. This CDR3 contains 12 residues. V lost 5 bases, J lost 5 bases, and 6 bases lay in between. CDR3 sequence: CASSMATGELFF. The CDR3 region has the DNA TGTGCCAGCAGTATGGCGACCGGGGAGCTGTTTTTT.

The V and J genes are TRBV7-8 and TRBJ1-5; no firm D call. The CDR3 loop spans 13 amino acids. V dropped 3 bases and J dropped 5 bases, with 8 bases sitting between them. Germline V gene sequence: CDR1 SGHVS, CDR2 FQNEAQ. DNA for the CDR3: TGTGCCAGCAGCTTTGGGCCGTATCAGCCCCAGCATTTT. It encodes CASSFGPYQPQHF.

The chain links TRBV5-1 to TRBJ2-1; 12 bases are a match to TRBD2. The CDR3 is 16 amino acids. V was pared by 4 bases and J by 9 bases, with 11 bases of the junction left unmatched. CDR1 and CDR2 from the germline V gene are SGHRS and YFSETQ. CDR3 in amino acids: CASSTLAGGDRSEQFF. As DNA, the CDR3 is TGCGCCAGCAGCACTCTAGCGGGAGGGGATCGTAGTGAGCAGTTCTTC. The full variable domain, in which reference TRBV5-1 and TRBJ2-1 provide the parts outside the CDR3, is KAGVTQTPRYLIKTRGQQVTLSCSPISGHRSVSWYQQTPGQGLQFLFEYFSETQRNKGNFPGRFSGRQFSNSRSEMNVSTLELGDSALYLCASSTLAGGDRSEQFFGPGTRLTVL.

The chain employs TRBV5-1 and TRBJ2-3, with TRBD1 as a possible D gene (5 bases). The CDR3 covers 13 residues. Germline assignment: CDR1 SGHRS and CDR2 YFSETQ. Trimming stripped 0 bases from V and 8 bases from J, with 10 bases between. CDR3 amino acids: CASSLGTGGTQYF. DNA for the CDR3: TGCGCCAGCAGCTTGGGTACAGGCGGTACGCAGTATTTT.

The table lists this clone with a few counts. This chain joins TRBV4-2 and TRBJ1-1; D unresolved. The CDR3 consists of 13 residues. V was pared by 2 bases and J by 8 bases, with 12 bases between. Germline V gene data show CDR1 as LGHNA and CDR2 as YNFKEQ. CDR3 in amino acids: CASSQTQALEAFF. Here the CDR3 DNA reads TGTGCCAGCAGCCAAACTCAGGCGCTCGAAGCTTTCTTT.

The chain has TRBV5-1 and TRBJ2-5; D possibly corresponds to TRBD1 (5 bases). Near its end, the DNA agrees better with TRBJ2-7, so the J call may be wrong. This CDR3 is 14 amino acids long. CDR1 and CDR2 (germline): SGHRS, YFSETQ. The CDR3 sequence: CASSLSTDSYEQYF. The CDR3, as DNA: TGCGCCAGCAGCCTGTCGACAGACTCCTACGAGCAGTACTTC.

The chain uses TRBV2 and TRBJ2-7; TRBD1 agrees at 8 bases. Germline-derived CDR1 and CDR2 are SNHLY and FYNNEI. The CDR3 is 20 residues long. With V trimmed by 2 bases and J by 2 bases, 20 bases remained unmatched. CDR3 protein: CASSEFHPQDGRGHTYEQYF. CDR3 bases: TGTGCCAGCAGTGAATTCCATCCACAAGATGGCAGGGGGCATACCTACGAGCAGTACTTC. The variable domain in full, completed from reference TRBV2 and TRBJ2-7, reads EPEVTQTPSHQVTQMGQEVILRCVPISNHLYFYWYRQILGQKVEFLVSFYNNEISEKSEIFDDQFSVERPDGSNFTLKIRSTKLEDSAMYFCASSEFHPQDGRGHTYEQYFGPGTRLTVT.

The sample holds one count of this clone. V is TRBV5-6 and J is TRBJ2-7; D is possibly TRBD2 (5 bases). Germline V gene lookup returns CDR1 SGHDT and CDR2 YYEEEE. V was clipped by 2 bases and J by 6 bases, with 9 bases between them. The CDR3 runs to 12 residues. For the CDR3, the DNA is TGTGCCAGCAGCTTCGTAGAGGGCGAGCAGTACTTC. Translating it yields CASSFVEGEQYF.

This clone was recorded once. This rearrangement joins TRBV7-9 to TRBJ1-1; 8 bases agree with TRBD1. Trimming took 3 bases from V and 8 from J; bases not matched to a gene: 8. CDR1 is SEHNR and CDR2 is FQNEAQ in the germline V gene (reference sequence). The CDR3 is 14 amino acids. The CDR3 reads CASSFGQGGLEAFF. CDR3 DNA: TGTGCCAGCAGCTTTGGACAGGGCGGTCTAGAAGCTTTCTTT.

V is TRBV13 and J is TRBJ2-7; D possibly corresponds to TRBD2 (5 bases). The CDR3 length is 13 residues. V was trimmed by 5 bases and J by 2 bases, leaving 10 bases between them. Looked up from germline, CDR1 is PRHDT and CDR2 is FYEKMQ (reference sequence). The CDR3 DNA follows: TGTGCCAGCAGCCGGACTGAGACCTACGAGCAGTACTTC. It translates to CASSRTETYEQYF.

This chain uses TRBV7-2 with TRBJ2-1, with D unresolved. The length of the CDR3 is 16 residues. The germline V gene encodes CDR1 SGHTA and CDR2 FQGNSA. Trimming removed 2 bases from V and 7 bases from J, with 18 bases in between. Here the CDR3 reads CASSLFGAYVGNEQFF. DNA for the CDR3: TGTGCCAGCAGCTTATTTGGAGCGTACGTTGGAAATGAGCAGTTCTTC.